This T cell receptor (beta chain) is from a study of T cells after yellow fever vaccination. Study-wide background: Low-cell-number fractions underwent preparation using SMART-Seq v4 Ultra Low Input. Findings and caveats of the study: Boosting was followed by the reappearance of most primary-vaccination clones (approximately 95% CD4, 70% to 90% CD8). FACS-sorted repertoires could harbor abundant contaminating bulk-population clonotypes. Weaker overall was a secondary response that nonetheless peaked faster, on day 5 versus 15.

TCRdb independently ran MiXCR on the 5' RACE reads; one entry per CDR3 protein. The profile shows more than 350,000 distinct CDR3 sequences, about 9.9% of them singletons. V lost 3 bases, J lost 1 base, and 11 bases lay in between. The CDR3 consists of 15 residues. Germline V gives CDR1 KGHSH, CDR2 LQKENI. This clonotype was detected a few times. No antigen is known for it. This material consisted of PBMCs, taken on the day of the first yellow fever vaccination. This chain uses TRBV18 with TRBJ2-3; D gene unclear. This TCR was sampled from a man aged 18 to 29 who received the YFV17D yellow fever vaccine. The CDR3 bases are TGTGCCAGCTCACCTCCTGGCAGGCGCACAGATACGCAGTATTTT. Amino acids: CASSPPGRRTDTQYF.